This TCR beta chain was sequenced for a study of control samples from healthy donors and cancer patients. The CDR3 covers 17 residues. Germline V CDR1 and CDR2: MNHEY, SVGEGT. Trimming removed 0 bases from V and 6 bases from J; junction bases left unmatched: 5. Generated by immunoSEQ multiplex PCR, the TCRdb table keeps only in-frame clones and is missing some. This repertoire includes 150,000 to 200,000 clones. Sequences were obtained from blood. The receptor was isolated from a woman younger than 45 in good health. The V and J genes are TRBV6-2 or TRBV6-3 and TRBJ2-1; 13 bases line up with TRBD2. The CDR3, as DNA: TGTGCCAGCAGTTACTCCCGAAGACTAGCGGGGGGCAATGAGCAGTTCTTC. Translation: CASSYSRRLAGGNEQFF.